A single sample gave rise to the 16 T cell receptor beta chains below, sequenced in a study of blood T cell repertoires in COVID-19. TCRdb keeps only in-frame clones here, not all; method: immunoSEQ multiplex PCR. The table records about 50,000 clones, roughly nine tenths of them present only once. The sequenced material came from peripheral blood. The receptors originated from a human donor in a cohort sampled during active COVID-19.

The chain carries TRBV2 and TRBJ2-3; D gene uncertain. CDR1 is SNHLY and CDR2 is FYNNEI in the germline V gene. This CDR3 comprises 10 residues. V was pared by 6 bases and J by 5 bases, with 3 bases between. This chain's CDR3 is CASRRDTQYF. CDR3 DNA sequence: TGTGCCAGCAGGCGAGATACGCAGTATTTT.

The chain is built from TRBV14 and TRBJ2-2; perhaps TRBD1 as D (5 bases). The CDR3 is 15 residues long. CDR1 and CDR2 from the germline V gene are SGHDN and FVKESK. V was trimmed by 4 bases and J by 5 bases, leaving 14 bases between them. The CDR3, as DNA: TGTGCCAGCAGCCGCCTCTTACAGGCGACCGGGGAGCTGTTTTTT. Amino acids: CASSRLLQATGELFF.

This clone was seen more than once but under ten times. The same CDR3 is also encoded by other DNA sequences in this sample. This rearrangement joins TRBV10-3 to TRBJ1-1; D is perhaps TRBD1 (6 bases). The germline V gene encodes CDR1 ENHRY and CDR2 SYGVKD. The CDR3 extends over 12 amino acids. V was trimmed by 2 bases and J by 5 bases, leaving 6 bases between them. The CDR3: CAISETGTEAFF. In nucleotides, the CDR3 is TGTGCCATCAGTGAGACAGGGACTGAAGCTTTCTTT.

This clone has a single count. The chain is built from TRBV6-1 and TRBJ2-3, with D possibly matching TRBD2 (6 bases). The CDR3 is 15 residues long. Deletions cut 2 bases from V and 3 bases from J, with 12 bases between. CDR1 is MNHNS, CDR2 SASEGT, per germline. Here the CDR3 DNA reads TGTGCCAGCAGTGAACCGGGAGAAGGGACAGATACGCAGTATTTT. Protein product: CASSEPGEGTDTQYF.

The chain uses TRBV28 and TRBJ1-4; possibly TRBD1 for D (5 bases). Germline-derived CDR1 and CDR2 are MDHEN and SYDVKM. The V gene lost 3 bases and the J gene lost 5 bases, with 10 bases spanning the gap. This CDR3 is built from 14 residues. CDR3: CASSLGPRNEKLFF. CDR3 DNA: TGTGCCAGCAGTTTGGGGCCGAGAAATGAAAAACTGTTTTTT.

This clone was seen only a few times. The CDR3 protein is CADGGLDEQFF. The CDR3 DNA reads TGTGCCGACGGGGGTCTCGATGAGCAGTTCTTC. The genes are TRBV12-3 or TRBV12-4 and TRBJ2-1; a possible D gene is TRBD2 (6 bases). V lost 11 bases and J lost 8, with 13 bases in between. This CDR3 is built from 11 residues.

This clone has just one count. As DNA, the CDR3 is TGTGCCAGTAGTATAGGAGACAGGGCATCACAGGGTACGCAGTATTTT. Translating it yields CASSIGDRASQGTQYF. The rearrangement joins TRBV19 to TRBJ2-3; 7 bases fit TRBD1. The CDR3 spans 16 residues. The ends lost 1 base at V and 8 bases at J; junction bases unmatched: 12. The germline gives CDR1 LNHDA, CDR2 SQIVND (reference sequence).

The chain recombines TRBV14 with TRBJ1-6; the D is unclear. Germline CDR1 is SGHDN and CDR2 is FVKESK. The ends were cut back, 1 base at V and 14 bases at J, with 15 bases in the middle. The CDR3 has 14 residues. The CDR3 DNA reads TGTGCCAGCAGCCAAGTTACTAGTCATGGGGCCCTCCACTTT. Its protein is CASSQVTSHGALHF.

The chain links TRBV5-1 to TRBJ2-5; a possible D gene is TRBD1 (5 bases). V lost 6 bases to trimming and J lost 5 bases, with 5 bases between them. The germline CDR1 and CDR2 sequences are SGHRS and YFSETQ. The CDR3 runs to 10 residues. The CDR3 nucleotides are TGCGCCAGCAAGGGGGAGACCCAGTACTTC. This sequence encodes CASKGETQYF.

The CDR3 protein is CASHETGEEQETQYF. The CDR3 nucleotides read TGTGCCAGCCACGAAACGGGAGAGGAACAAGAGACCCAGTACTTC. The J gene is TRBJ2-5, the V gene TRBV6-5; D is possibly TRBD2 (6 bases). Trimming left V 8 bases short and J 2 bases short, with 18 bases between. This CDR3 contains 15 residues. Germline CDR1 is MNHEY and CDR2 is SVGAGI.

The chain uses TRBV6-5 and TRBJ2-3; 7 nucleotides agree with TRBD1. Germline lookup yields CDR1 MNHEY and CDR2 SVGAGI. The J segment lost 4 bases and the V segment lost 6 bases, leaving 4 bases of the junction unmatched. The CDR3 runs to 13 residues. CDR3 loop: CASRRGQADTQYF. DNA for the CDR3: TGTGCCAGCAGGAGGGGGCAGGCAGATACGCAGTATTTT.

The chain recombines TRBV28 with TRBJ1-1; D is unclear. Trimming pared 1 base from V and 0 bases from J, leaving 6 bases between. Germline values: CDR1 MDHEN, CDR2 SYDVKM. The CDR3 extends over 14 amino acids. CDR3 DNA sequence: TGTGCCAGCAGTTTATTTGACATGAACACTGAAGCTTTCTTT. Its protein is CASSLFDMNTEAFF.

The V gene is TRBV4-2, the J gene TRBJ1-3, with a tentative D call TRBD1 (6 bases). V was trimmed by 3 bases and J by 0 bases, leaving 12 bases between them. This CDR3 spans 16 amino acids. Germline loops: CDR1 LGHNA, CDR2 YNFKEQ. In DNA, the CDR3 is TGTGCCAGCAGCCAGCAGGGGACCTCCTCTGGAAACACCATATATTTT. Amino acid sequence: CASSQQGTSSGNTIYF.

This rearrangement joins TRBV2 to TRBJ2-2; tentative D call: TRBD1 (5 bases). The V gene's germline CDR1 is SNHLY and CDR2 FYNNEI. The CDR3 has 16 amino acids. V was shortened by 6 bases and J by 1 base, with 15 bases between the two germline ends. CDR3 residues: CASRSQRGGNTGELFF. As DNA, the CDR3 is TGTGCCAGCAGATCCCAAAGGGGTGGGAACACCGGGGAGCTGTTTTTT.

The chain has TRBV28 and TRBJ1-2; D gene unclear. This CDR3 contains 13 residues. V shed 3 bases and J shed 2 bases, with 7 bases lying between them. Germline V lookup: CDR1 MDHEN, CDR2 SYDVKM. The CDR3 coding sequence is TGTGCCAGCAGTTTCCTACCAAACTATGGCTACACCTTC. This gives the protein CASSFLPNYGYTF.

The chain couples TRBV5-1 to TRBJ2-7; TRBD1 aligns across 9 bases. This CDR3 contains 15 residues. CDR1 is SGHRS and CDR2 is YFSETQ in the germline V gene. Germline trimming cut 0 bases from V and 1 base from J; bases unmatched to any gene: 2. The CDR3 is CASSLGTGDSYEQYF. The CDR3 DNA sequence: TGCGCCAGCAGCTTGGGGACAGGGGATTCCTACGAGCAGTACTTC.